The entry that follows covers one T cell receptor (beta chain) sequence. Its antigen remains unidentified. This CDR3 is 12 amino acids long. Germline-derived CDR1 and CDR2 are SEHNR and FQNEAQ (reference sequence). The junction had 4 bases not matched to a gene; V was cut back by 5 bases and J by 8 bases. TCRdb keeps only in-frame clones here, not all; method: immunoSEQ multiplex PCR. The sample lists 37,000 or so clones, roughly 86% occurring once. The sample originates from a study of OX40 agonist ivuxolimab in advanced cancers. Study background: Ivuxolimab, which patients received intravenously every 2 weeks, was dosed at 0.01 to 10 mg/kg.

The study's findings and limits: Clonal expansion in partial responders at 0.1-3.0 mg/kg ranked among the lowest.

V usage is TRBV7-9 and J usage is TRBJ1-1; TRBD1 matches at 8 bases. Sequencing was performed on CD4+ or CD8+ T cells sorted from blood, taken in a trial of the OX40 agonist ivuxolimab. The TCR originated in an adult with an advanced solid tumor such as melanoma, head and neck, liver or kidney cancer. The CDR3 sequence is CASSKRDREAFF. The CDR3 nucleotides are TGTGCCAGCAGCAAGAGGGACAGGGAAGCTTTCTTT.